What follows are 14 T cell receptor beta chains derived from one specimen sequenced in a study of lymphopenia after photon versus proton radiotherapy. The data were produced by immunoSEQ multiplex PCR, yet TCRdb's version contains in-frame clones alone and is incomplete. In the table there are about 70,000 clones, 85% to 95% of which are singletons. The sequencing here drew on peripheral blood, taken from a patient treated with photon-based radiotherapy. The receptors stem from a woman between 35 and 50 years old with cholangiocarcinoma.

J is TRBJ2-1 and V is TRBV7-2; TRBD2 aligns across 9 bases. Germline CDR1 and CDR2: SGHTA and FQGNSA. The junction had 7 bases not matched to a gene; V was cut back by 0 bases and J by 10 bases. CDR3 length: 15 amino acids. The CDR3, as DNA: TGTGCCAGCAGCTTAGCGGGACTAGCCTCAGGGGAGCAGTTCTTC. Protein product: CASSLAGLASGEQFF.

The chain carries TRBV30 and TRBJ2-5, with D uncertain. Matching the DNA end better, TRBJ2-7 makes the J call doubtful. Germline loops: CDR1 GTSNPN, CDR2 SVGIG (reference sequence). The CDR3 is 11 amino acids. The CDR3 is CAWSDLYEQYF. The CDR3 nucleotides read TGTGCCTGGAGTGATTTATACGAGCAGTACTTC.

V usage is TRBV28 and J usage is TRBJ1-3; D gene ambiguous. CDR1 and CDR2 from the germline V gene are MDHEN and SYDVKM. Trimming stripped 3 bases from V and 4 bases from J, with 13 bases between. The CDR3 is 15 amino acids. In DNA form, the CDR3 reads TGTGCCAGCAGTTTTAGCAAGGGTTTAGGAAACACCATATATTTT. Its protein product is CASSFSKGLGNTIYF.

The rearrangement joins TRBV12-5 to TRBJ1-2; perhaps TRBD1 as D (5 bases). V lost 3 bases and J lost 3, with 8 bases in between. The CDR3 covers 13 residues. The V gene's germline CDR1 is LGHNT and CDR2 FRNRAP. The CDR3: CASGFQGDYGYTF. The CDR3 nucleotides read TGTGCTAGTGGTTTTCAGGGAGACTATGGCTACACCTTC.

The V call is TRBV27, the J call TRBJ1-1, with D perhaps matching TRBD1 (6 bases). Trimming stripped 4 bases from V and 4 bases from J, with 19 bases between. In germline, CDR1 is MNHEY, CDR2 SMNVEV (reference sequence). The CDR3 loop spans 16 amino acids. Here the CDR3 DNA reads TGTGCCAGCAGTTACAAAAGCGGGGGCGCGGCCACTGAAGCTTTCTTT. Amino acid sequence: CASSYKSGGAATEAFF.

The V gene is TRBV28, the J gene TRBJ2-7, with 7 bases fitting TRBD2. CDR1 and CDR2 (germline): MDHEN, SYDVKM. This CDR3 has 15 residues. V lost 2 bases, J lost 2 bases, and 6 bases stayed unmatched. CDR3 sequence: CASSLPGTTPYEQYF. CDR3 sequence (DNA): TGTGCCAGCAGTTTACCCGGGACTACTCCCTACGAGCAGTACTTC.

The chain has TRBV6-1 and TRBJ2-7, with D perhaps matching TRBD2 (6 bases). CDR1 MNHNS and CDR2 SASEGT come from the germline V gene. With 0 bases removed from V and 6 bases from J, the gap between germline ends came to 12 bases. This CDR3 contains 14 residues. The CDR3 bases are TGTGCCAGCAGTGAAGCTAGCTGGGGAGGCGAGCAGTACTTC. Translating it yields CASSEASWGGEQYF.

This chain joins TRBV5-4 and TRBJ2-1; a weak D match, TRBD1 (5 bases). With 0 bases removed from V and 11 bases from J, the gap between germline ends came to 18 bases. CDR1 is SGHNT, CDR2 YYREEE, per germline (reference sequence). This CDR3 region has 15 residues. The CDR3 is CASSLALGLPLQQFF. The CDR3 DNA follows: TGTGCCAGCAGCTTGGCCTTGGGGCTTCCCCTCCAGCAGTTCTTC. The full variable domain, completed using reference TRBV5-4 and TRBJ2-1, is ETGVTQSPTHLIKTRGQQVTLRCSSQSGHNTVSWYQQALGQGPQFIFQYYREEENGRGNFPPRFSGLQFPNYSSELNVNALELDDSALYLCASSLALGLPLQQFFGPGTRLTVL.

This clone was seen a handful of times. The gene calls are TRBV12-1 and TRBJ2-1. TRBV12-1 is marked as a pseudogene. This CDR3 has 17 amino acids. In nucleotides, the CDR3 is TGTGCCAGCAGCTTTGCGCCTGGGGGTTTGTCCTACAATGAGCAGTTCTTC. It yields the protein CASSFAPGGLSYNEQFF.

The chain links TRBV18 to TRBJ2-1, with 9 bases identical to TRBD2. The germline gives CDR1 KGHSH, CDR2 LQKENI. The trim removed 3 bases at V and 0 bases at J, leaving 6 bases unmatched. This CDR3 has 17 residues. This CDR3 is CASSPGLAGSSYNEQFF. The CDR3 coding sequence is TGTGCCAGCTCACCCGGGCTAGCGGGGAGCTCCTACAATGAGCAGTTCTTC.

The rearrangement uses TRBV20-1 and TRBJ2-1; D is ambiguous. From germline, CDR1 is DFQATT and CDR2 SNEGSKA (reference sequence). The V end lost 6 bases, the J end lost 4 bases, and 7 bases lay between the germline ends. This CDR3 spans 11 amino acids. CDR3: CSAGTYNEQFF. The CDR3 DNA reads as TGCAGTGCGGGAACTTACAATGAGCAGTTCTTC.

The chain couples TRBV2 to TRBJ1-2; D gene ambiguous. The CDR3 is 12 amino acids. CDR1 is SNHLY, CDR2 FYNNEI, per germline. With 2 bases removed from V and 5 bases from J, the gap between germline ends came to 6 bases. The CDR3 DNA sequence: TGTGCCAGCAGTGAAAAGGGATATGGCTACACCTTC. The encoded protein is CASSEKGYGYTF.

This sequence joins TRBV28 and TRBJ1-1; D uncertain. This CDR3 is 12 amino acids long. With 1 base removed from V and 10 bases from J, the gap between germline ends came to 10 bases. The germline V gene encodes CDR1 MDHEN and CDR2 SYDVKM. The chain's CDR3 is CASSLFGVSAFF. The DNA for the CDR3 is TGTGCCAGCAGTTTATTCGGGGTATCAGCTTTCTTT.

The genes are TRBV7-8 and TRBJ2-7; D call uncertain. This CDR3 comprises 12 residues. Looked up from germline, CDR1 is SGHVS and CDR2 is FQNEAQ. V gave up 5 bases and J gave up 5 bases, with 10 bases separating them. This CDR3 reads CASSLKLNEQYF. The CDR3 nucleotides read TGTGCCAGCAGCCTAAAGCTAAACGAGCAGTACTTC. Supplemented by reference TRBV7-8 and TRBJ2-7, the full variable domain reads GAGVSQSPRYKVAKRGQDVALRCDPISGHVSLFWYQQALGQGPEFLTYFQNEAQLDKSGLPSDRFFAERPEGSVSTLKIQRTQQEDSAVYLCASSLKLNEQYFGPGTRLTVT.